This T cell receptor beta chain was captured in a study of cytomegalovirus exposure and HLA in healthy donors. For the study at large: Most donors, roughly 82% of a few hundred genotyped, fell in the Caucasian-associated ancestry cluster.

Germline assignment: CDR1 SGHRS and CDR2 YFSETQ. Trimming stripped 0 bases from V and 4 bases from J, with 13 bases between. The CDR3 has 15 residues. 13 Jbeta primers and 60 Vbeta primers were used for the PCR. Measured with immunoSEQ multiplex PCR; TCRdb has only the in-frame clones, and not every one. The sample consists of some 130,000 clones, about 77% of them appearing once. The chain links TRBV5-1 to TRBJ1-1, with D possibly matching TRBD1 (5 bases). The sequencing input was PBMCs. This sequence originates from a male donor in good health and CMV-seronegative. In DNA, the CDR3 is TGCGCCAGCAGCTTGGTTCAGGGTTTGGGCACTGAAGCTTTCTTT. Protein product: CASSLVQGLGTEAFF.